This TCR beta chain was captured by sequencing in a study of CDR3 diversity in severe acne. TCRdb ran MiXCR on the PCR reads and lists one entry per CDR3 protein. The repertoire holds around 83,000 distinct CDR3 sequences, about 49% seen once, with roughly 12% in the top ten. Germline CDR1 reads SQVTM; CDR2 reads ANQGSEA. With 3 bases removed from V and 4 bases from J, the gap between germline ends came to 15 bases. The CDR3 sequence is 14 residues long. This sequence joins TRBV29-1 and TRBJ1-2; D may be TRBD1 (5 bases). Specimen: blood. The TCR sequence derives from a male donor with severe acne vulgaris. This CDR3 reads CSVDTTVTSYGYTF. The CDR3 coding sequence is TGCAGCGTTGATACGACAGTTACTAGCTATGGCTACACCTTC.